The source of this T cell receptor beta chain is a study of blood T cell repertoires in COVID-19. This CDR3 spans 16 amino acids. Germline CDR1 MDHEN, CDR2 SYDVKM. Trimming cost V 6 bases and J 4 bases; bases outside gene matches: 9. TCRdb's table, derived via immunoSEQ multiplex PCR, lists solely in-frame clones and lacks some. The repertoire holds around 300,000 clones, with around 89% as singletons. The sequence came from a woman in her fifties or sixties in a cohort exposed to, infected with or recovered from COVID-19 (not recorded which). The chain links TRBV28 to TRBJ2-4, with 10 bases matching TRBD2. The sample was PBMCs or T cells enriched from blood (not recorded which). For the CDR3, the DNA is TGTGCCAGCAGAGGATCACTAGCGGGACCTAAAAACATTCAGTACTTC. Its translation: CASRGSLAGPKNIQYF.